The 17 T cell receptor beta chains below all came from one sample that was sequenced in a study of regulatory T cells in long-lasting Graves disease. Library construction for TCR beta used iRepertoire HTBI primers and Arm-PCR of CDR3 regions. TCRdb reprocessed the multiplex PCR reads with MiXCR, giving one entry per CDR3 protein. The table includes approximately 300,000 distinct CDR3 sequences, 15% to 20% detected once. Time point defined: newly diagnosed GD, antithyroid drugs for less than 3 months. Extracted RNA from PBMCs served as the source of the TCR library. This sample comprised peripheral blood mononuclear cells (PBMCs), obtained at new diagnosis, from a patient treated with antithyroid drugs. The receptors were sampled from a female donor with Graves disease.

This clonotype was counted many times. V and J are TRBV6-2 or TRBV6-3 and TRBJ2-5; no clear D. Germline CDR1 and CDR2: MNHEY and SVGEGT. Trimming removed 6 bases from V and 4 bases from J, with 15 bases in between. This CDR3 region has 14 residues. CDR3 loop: CASRFGELVETQYF. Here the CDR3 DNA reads TGTGCCAGCAGGTTCGGTGAGTTGGTAGAGACCCAGTACTTC.

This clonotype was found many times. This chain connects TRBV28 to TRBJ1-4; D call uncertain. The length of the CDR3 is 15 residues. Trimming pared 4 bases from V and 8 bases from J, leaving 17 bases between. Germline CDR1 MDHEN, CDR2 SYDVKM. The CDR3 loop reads CASSSRLSPKEKLFF. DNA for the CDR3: TGTGCCAGCAGTTCCCGACTCTCTCCGAAGGAAAAACTGTTTTTT.

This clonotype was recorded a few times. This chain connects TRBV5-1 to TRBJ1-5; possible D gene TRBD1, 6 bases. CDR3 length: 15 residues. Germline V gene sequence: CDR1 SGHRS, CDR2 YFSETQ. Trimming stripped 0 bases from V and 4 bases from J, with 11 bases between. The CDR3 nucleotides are TGCGCCAGCAGCTTGGAAGGTACAGGGAATCAGCCCCAGCATTTT. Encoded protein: CASSLEGTGNQPQHF.

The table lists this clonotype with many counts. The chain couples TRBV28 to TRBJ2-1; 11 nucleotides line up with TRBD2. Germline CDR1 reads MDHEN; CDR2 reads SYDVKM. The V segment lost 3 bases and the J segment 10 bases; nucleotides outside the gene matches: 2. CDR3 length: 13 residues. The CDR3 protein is CASSFSGRDEQFF. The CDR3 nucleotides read TGTGCCAGCAGTTTTAGCGGGAGGGACGAGCAGTTCTTC.

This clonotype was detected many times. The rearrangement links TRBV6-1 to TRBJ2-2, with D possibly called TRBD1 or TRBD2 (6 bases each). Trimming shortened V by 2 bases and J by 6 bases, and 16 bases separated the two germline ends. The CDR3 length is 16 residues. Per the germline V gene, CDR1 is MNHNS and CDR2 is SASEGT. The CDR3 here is CASSEQALGGSGELFF. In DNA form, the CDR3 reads TGTGCCAGCAGTGAACAGGCATTGGGGGGCTCCGGGGAGCTGTTTTTT.

The CDR3 is CAWDRDSDIQYF. The CDR3 DNA reads as TGTGCCTGGGACCGGGACAGTGACATTCAGTACTTC. The chain couples TRBV30 to TRBJ2-4, with TRBD1 identical over 7 bases. This CDR3 is built from 12 residues. Germline values: CDR1 GTSNPN, CDR2 SVGIG (reference sequence). The junction had 6 bases not matched to a gene; V was cut back by 5 bases and J by 8 bases.

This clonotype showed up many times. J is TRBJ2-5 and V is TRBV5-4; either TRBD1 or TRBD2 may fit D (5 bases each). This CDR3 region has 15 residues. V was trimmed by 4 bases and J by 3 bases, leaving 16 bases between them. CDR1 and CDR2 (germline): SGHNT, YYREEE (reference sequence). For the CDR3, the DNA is TGTGCCAGCAGCAACCGGGACCAAGTGGAAGAGACCCAGTACTTC. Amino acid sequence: CASSNRDQVEETQYF.

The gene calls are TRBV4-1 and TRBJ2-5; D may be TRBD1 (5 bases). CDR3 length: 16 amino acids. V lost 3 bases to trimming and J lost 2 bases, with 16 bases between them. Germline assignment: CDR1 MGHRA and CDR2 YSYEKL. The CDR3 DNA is TGCGCCAGCAGCCACCCGAAACGACAGTTGCAAGAGACCCAGTACTTC. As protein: CASSHPKRQLQETQYF.

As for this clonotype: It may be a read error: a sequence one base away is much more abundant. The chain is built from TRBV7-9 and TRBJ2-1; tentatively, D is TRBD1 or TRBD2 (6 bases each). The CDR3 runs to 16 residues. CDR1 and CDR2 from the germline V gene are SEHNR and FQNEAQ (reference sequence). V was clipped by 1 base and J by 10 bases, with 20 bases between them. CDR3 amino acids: CASSLGGADATYEQFF. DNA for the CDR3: TGTGCCAGCAGCTTAGGGGGGGCTGACGCTACCTACGAGCAGTTCTTC.

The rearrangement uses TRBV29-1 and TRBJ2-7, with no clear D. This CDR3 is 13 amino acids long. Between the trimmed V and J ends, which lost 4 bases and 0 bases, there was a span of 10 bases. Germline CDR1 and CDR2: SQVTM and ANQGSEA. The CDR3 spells CSVAHWPSYEQYF. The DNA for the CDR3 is TGCAGCGTTGCGCATTGGCCCTCCTACGAGCAGTACTTC.

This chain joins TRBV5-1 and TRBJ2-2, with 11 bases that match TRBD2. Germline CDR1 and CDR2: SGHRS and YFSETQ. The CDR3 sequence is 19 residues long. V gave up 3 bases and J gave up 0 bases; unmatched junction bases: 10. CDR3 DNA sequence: TGCGCCAGCAGCTATCGGAAGCTAGCGGGAGGTTCGAACACCGGGGAGCTGTTTTTT. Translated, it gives CASSYRKLAGGSNTGELFF. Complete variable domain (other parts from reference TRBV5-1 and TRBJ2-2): KAGVTQTPRYLIKTRGQQVTLSCSPISGHRSVSWYQQTPGQGLQFLFEYFSETQRNKGNFPGRFSGRQFSNSRSEMNVSTLELGDSALYLCASSYRKLAGGSNTGELFFGEGSRLTVL.

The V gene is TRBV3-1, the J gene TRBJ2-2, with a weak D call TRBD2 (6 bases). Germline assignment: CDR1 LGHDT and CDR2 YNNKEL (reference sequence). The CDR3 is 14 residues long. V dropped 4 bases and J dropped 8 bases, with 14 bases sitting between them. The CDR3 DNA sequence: TGTGCCAGCAGCCTGACTCGGGGGAGGGGGGAGCTGTTTTTT. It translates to CASSLTRGRGELFF.

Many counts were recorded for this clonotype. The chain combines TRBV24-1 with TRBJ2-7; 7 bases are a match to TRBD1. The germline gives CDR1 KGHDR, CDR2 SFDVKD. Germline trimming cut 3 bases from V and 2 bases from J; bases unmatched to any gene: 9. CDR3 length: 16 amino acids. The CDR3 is CATSDPRTGRPYEQYF. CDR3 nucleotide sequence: TGTGCCACCAGTGATCCCCGGACAGGTCGTCCCTACGAGCAGTACTTC.

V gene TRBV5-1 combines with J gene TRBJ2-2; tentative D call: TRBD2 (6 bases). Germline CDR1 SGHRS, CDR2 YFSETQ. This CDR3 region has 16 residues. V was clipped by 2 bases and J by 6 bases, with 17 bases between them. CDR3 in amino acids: CASSLLAGNQAGELFF. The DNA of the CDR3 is TGCGCCAGCAGCTTATTGGCGGGGAATCAGGCCGGGGAGCTGTTTTTT.

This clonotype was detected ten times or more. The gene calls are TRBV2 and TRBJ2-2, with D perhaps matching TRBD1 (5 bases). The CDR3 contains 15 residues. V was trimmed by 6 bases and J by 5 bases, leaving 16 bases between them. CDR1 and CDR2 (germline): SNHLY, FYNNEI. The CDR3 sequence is CASSGSGWATGELFF. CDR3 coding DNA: TGTGCCAGCAGCGGCTCAGGGTGGGCGACCGGGGAGCTGTTTTTT.

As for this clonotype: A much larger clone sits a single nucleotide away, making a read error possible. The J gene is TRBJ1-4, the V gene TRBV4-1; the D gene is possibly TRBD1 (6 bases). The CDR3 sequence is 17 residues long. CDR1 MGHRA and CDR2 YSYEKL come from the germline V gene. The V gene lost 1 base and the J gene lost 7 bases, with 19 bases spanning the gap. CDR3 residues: CASSQGKMGGMVEKLFF. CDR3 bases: TGCGCCAGCAGCCAAGGGAAAATGGGGGGCATGGTTGAAAAACTGTTTTTT.

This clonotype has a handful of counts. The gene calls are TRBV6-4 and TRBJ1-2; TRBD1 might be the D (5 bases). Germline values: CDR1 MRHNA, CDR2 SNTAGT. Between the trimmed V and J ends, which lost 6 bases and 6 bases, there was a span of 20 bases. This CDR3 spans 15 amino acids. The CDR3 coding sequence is TGTGCCAGCAGCGTGGGGCCTAGGACCGAGGATGGCTACACCTTC. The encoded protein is CASSVGPRTEDGYTF.